These 27 T cell receptor beta chains were sequenced from one sample in a study of CD8 T cells in ankylosing spondylitis. TCRdb used MiXCR to reprocess the 5' RACE reads, holding one entry per CDR3 protein. The table includes approximately 30,000 distinct CDR3 sequences, over 6.5% detected once. Sample: blood. The receptors were sampled from a male donor with ankylosing spondylitis or in good health (not recorded which).

This clonotype was observed a handful of times. V is TRBV12-3 or TRBV12-4 and J is TRBJ2-3; TRBD1 or TRBD2 may be the D gene (5 bases each). The CDR3 contains 16 residues. Trimming pared 4 bases from V and 1 base from J, leaving 15 bases between. CDR3 in amino acids: CASSSQQGARTDTQYF. The CDR3 DNA sequence: TGTGCCAGCAGTTCACAGCAGGGAGCACGCACAGATACGCAGTATTTT.

This clonotype was seen only a few times. The rearrangement links TRBV29-1 to TRBJ1-1, with D tentatively TRBD1 (5 bases). The CDR3 runs 13 residues. Germline CDR1 and CDR2: SQVTM and ANQGSEA. The V end lost 3 bases, the J end lost 7 bases, and 15 bases lay between the germline ends. The CDR3 loop reads CSVELGGANEAFF. CDR3 DNA sequence: TGCAGCGTTGAGTTAGGAGGGGCAAATGAAGCTTTCTTT.

The V and J genes are TRBV5-5 and TRBJ1-1, with 11 bases lining up with TRBD1. Unmatched junction bases numbered 3, after V lost 3 bases and J lost 5 bases. Germline CDR1 SGHKS, CDR2 YYEKEE (reference sequence). This CDR3 region has 14 residues. This chain's CDR3 is CASSSGQGETEAFF. The CDR3 DNA reads as TGTGCCAGCAGCTCGGGACAGGGGGAAACTGAAGCTTTCTTT. The full variable domain, its missing parts supplied by reference TRBV5-5 and TRBJ1-1, is DAGVTQSPTHLIKTRGQQVTLRCSPISGHKSVSWYQQVLGQGPQFIFQYYEKEERGRGNFPDRFSARQFPNYSSELNVNALLLGDSALYLCASSSGQGETEAFFGQGTRLTVV.

This rearrangement joins TRBV7-2 to TRBJ1-6; TRBD1 matches 9 bases. Germline CDR1 reads SGHTA; CDR2 reads FQGNSA. V trimming: 4 bases; J trimming: 4 bases; junction bases outside the gene matches: 5. The CDR3 has 16 amino acids. CDR3 coding DNA: TGTGCCAGCAGCTCAACAGGGGGCGCATATAATTCACCCCTCCACTTT. Protein product: CASSSTGGAYNSPLHF.

This clonotype was counted many times. The V and J genes are TRBV28 and TRBJ2-2, with D possibly TRBD2 on 5 matching bases. The CDR3 has 14 residues. The V end was cut by 4 bases, the J end by 5 bases, with 11 bases between. CDR1 and CDR2 (germline): MDHEN, SYDVKM. The CDR3 nucleotides are TGTGCCAGCAGTTATGCCGGGATAACCGGGGAGCTGTTTTTT. It is translated as CASSYAGITGELFF. The entire variable domain, with the rest obtained from reference TRBV28 and TRBJ2-2, is as follows: DVKVTQSSRYLVKRTGEKVFLECVQDMDHENMFWYRQDPGLGLRLIYFSYDVKMKEKGDIPEGYSVSREKKERFSLILESASTNQTSMYLCASSYAGITGELFFGEGSRLTVL.

This clonotype showed up just once. The rearrangement uses TRBV7-2 and TRBJ1-3; D not certain. V lost 4 bases and J lost 0, with 10 bases in between. The length of the CDR3 is 15 residues. Germline assignment: CDR1 SGHTA and CDR2 FQGNSA. The CDR3 DNA reads TGTGCCAGCAGCTCACCGGGCCTCTCTGGAAACACCATATATTTT. As protein: CASSSPGLSGNTIYF. The full variable domain, its missing parts supplied by reference TRBV7-2 and TRBJ1-3, is GAGVSQSPSNKVTEKGKDVELRCDPISGHTALYWYRQSLGQGLEFLIYFQGNSAPDKSGLPSDRFSAERTGGSVSTLTIQRTQQEDSAVYLCASSSPGLSGNTIYFGEGSWLTVV.

This clonotype has a handful of counts. The chain is built from TRBV2 and TRBJ1-6; no firm D call. This CDR3 contains 14 residues. Trimming shortened V by 6 bases and J by 10 bases, and 16 bases separated the two germline ends. The V gene's germline CDR1 is SNHLY and CDR2 FYNNEI. Here the CDR3 DNA reads TGTGCCAGCAGGAGGACCCGGGAGGGCTCACCCCTCCACTTT. It encodes CASRRTREGSPLHF.

At least ten counts were recorded for this clonotype. The rearrangement links TRBV29-1 to TRBJ2-7, with D perhaps TRBD1 or TRBD2 (5 bases each). The CDR3 runs to 13 residues. Deletions cut 6 bases from V and 5 bases from J, with 17 bases between. Germline CDR1 is SQVTM and CDR2 is ANQGSEA. In DNA form, the CDR3 reads TGCAGCGTATCACCACGGGGCCGGGACGAGCAGTACTTC. The encoded protein is CSVSPRGRDEQYF.

The rearrangement uses TRBV5-1 and TRBJ2-1; 8 nucleotides agree with TRBD2. The trim removed 2 bases at V and 4 bases at J, leaving 8 bases unmatched. Germline V lookup: CDR1 SGHRS, CDR2 YFSETQ. The CDR3 runs to 16 residues. The CDR3 loop is CASSLLSGGVYNEQFF. As DNA, the CDR3 is TGCGCCAGCAGCTTACTCAGCGGGGGAGTTTACAATGAGCAGTTCTTC.

J is TRBJ2-7 and V is TRBV20-1; the D gene is possibly TRBD2 (5 bases). The CDR3 covers 12 residues. The germline CDR1 and CDR2 sequences are DFQATT and SNEGSKA (reference sequence). Trimming pared 3 bases from V and 4 bases from J, leaving 10 bases between. The CDR3 reads CSASGSGYEQYV. The CDR3 region has the DNA TGCAGTGCTAGCGGGTCGGGGTACGAGCAGTACGTC.

This chain joins TRBV12-3 or TRBV12-4 and TRBJ1-1; D gene unclear. The CDR3 runs to 15 residues. V was trimmed by 7 bases and J by 3 bases, leaving 18 bases between them. CDR3 sequence: CASTSGGRSYTEAFF. The CDR3 DNA is TGTGCCAGCACCTCTGGCGGGCGGAGTTACACTGAAGCTTTCTTT.

This clonotype appeared a few times. DNA of the CDR3: TGTGCCAGCAGTTTATTCTCTGGGGCCAACGTCCTGACTTTC. It encodes CASSLFSGANVLTF. The rearrangement links TRBV27 to TRBJ2-6; no definite D call. The CDR3 contains 14 residues. CDR1 MNHEY and CDR2 SMNVEV come from the germline V gene (reference sequence). Trimming removed 1 base from V and 0 bases from J, with 1 base in between. Full variable domain (outside the CDR3, taken from reference TRBV27 and TRBJ2-6): EAQVTQNPRYLITVTGKKLTVTCSQNMNHEYMSWYRQDPGLGLRQIYYSMNVEVTDKGDVPEGYKVSRKEKRNFPLILESPSPNQTSLYFCASSLFSGANVLTFGAGSRLTVL.

A remark on this clonotype: The junction departs from germline at one end; a sequencing error may be responsible. The genes are TRBV5-5 and TRBJ2-3; 9 bases line up with TRBD2. Germline assignment: CDR1 SGHKS and CDR2 YYEKEE (reference sequence). The CDR3 covers 16 residues. CDR3 DNA: TGTGCCAGCAGCTTGGGACTAGCGGAAATCACAGATAAGCAGTATTTT. Its protein product is CASSLGLAEITDKQYF. The variable domain in full, completed from reference TRBV5-5 and TRBJ2-3, reads DAGVTQSPTHLIKTRGQQVTLRCSPISGHKSVSWYQQVLGQGPQFIFQYYEKEERGRGNFPDRFSARQFPNYSSELNVNALLLGDSALYLCASSLGLAEITDKQYFGPGTRLTVL.

The V call is TRBV29-1, the J call TRBJ1-1, with D possibly TRBD1 on 5 matching bases. Per germline, CDR1 SQVTM and CDR2 ANQGSEA. This CDR3 has 14 amino acids. V gave up 4 bases and J gave up 1 base, with 13 bases separating them. CDR3 DNA sequence: TGCAGCGTTGCGGACGGGGCACCGAACACTGAAGCTTTCTTT. Translated: CSVADGAPNTEAFF.

This clonotype was seen repeatedly, ten times or more. The CDR3 sequence is CSVEDGFF. The CDR3 nucleotides read TGCAGCGTTGAAGATGGGTTCTTC. J is TRBJ2-1 and V is TRBV29-1, with D unclear. Per germline, CDR1 SQVTM and CDR2 ANQGSEA. CDR3 length: 8 amino acids. V was trimmed by 0 bases and J by 15 bases, leaving 3 bases between them.

This clonotype was observed at least ten times. The V gene is TRBV5-1, the J gene TRBJ1-5; D is perhaps TRBD1 (6 bases). This CDR3 spans 14 amino acids. Germline CDR1 reads SGHRS; CDR2 reads YFSETQ. V lost 0 bases, J lost 3 bases, and 7 bases lay in between. The DNA of the CDR3 is TGCGCCAGCAGCTTGGGGACAGACAATCAGCCCCAGCATTTT. This sequence encodes CASSLGTDNQPQHF.

This clonotype has only a few counts. The rearrangement joins TRBV20-1 to TRBJ1-1; 7 positions agree with TRBD1. V lost 2 bases, J lost 1 base, and 1 base stayed unmatched. Germline values: CDR1 DFQATT, CDR2 SNEGSKA (reference sequence). This CDR3 has 13 amino acids. The CDR3 spells CSARYRGNTEAFF. The CDR3 DNA sequence: TGCAGTGCTAGATACAGGGGGAACACTGAAGCTTTCTTT.

The chain is built from TRBV12-3 or TRBV12-4 and TRBJ2-2, with D unclear. Trimming stripped 0 bases from V and 8 bases from J, with 10 bases between. The CDR3 loop spans 14 amino acids. CDR3 nucleotide sequence: TGTGCCAGCAGTTTAGCGCACAGAGCGGGGGAGCTGTTTTTT. Translation: CASSLAHRAGELFF.

The V and J genes are TRBV20-1 and TRBJ2-2; 12 bases are shared with TRBD2. Unmatched junction bases numbered 14, after V lost 6 bases and J lost 6 bases. Germline V CDR1 and CDR2: DFQATT, SNEGSKA (reference sequence). The CDR3 sequence is 17 residues long. The CDR3 DNA reads TGCAGTGCCACCCGTAGACTAGCGGGGGACGCGGCCGGGGAGCTGTTTTTT. Amino acid sequence: CSATRRLAGDAAGELFF.

There are many counts of this clonotype. This chain uses TRBV28 with TRBJ1-5, with 11 positions matching TRBD1. CDR3 length equals 19 residues. Germline V gene lookup returns CDR1 MDHEN and CDR2 SYDVKM. Trimming took 6 bases from V and 2 from J; bases not matched to a gene: 15. The CDR3 sequence is CASRGDRGNYGLGNQPQHF. The CDR3 DNA is TGTGCCAGCAGGGGGGACAGGGGGAACTATGGACTTGGCAATCAGCCCCAGCATTTT.

Ten or more counts support this clonotype. The rearrangement uses TRBV9 and TRBJ2-3; no clear D gene. CDR1 SGDLS and CDR2 YYNGEE come from the germline V gene. This CDR3 has 11 amino acids. Trimming cost V 3 bases and J 9 bases, with 8 bases left between them. The CDR3 sequence: CASSGASTQYF. For the CDR3, the DNA is TGTGCCAGCAGCGGCGCGTCCACGCAGTATTTT.

In its sample, this clonotype was seen a few times. V usage is TRBV5-6 and J usage is TRBJ1-1; tentative D call: TRBD1 (5 bases). Germline CDR1 is SGHDT and CDR2 is YYEEEE. This CDR3 has 18 amino acids. Trimming removed 3 bases at V and 0 bases at J, with 21 bases between. CDR3 nucleotides: TGTGCCAGCAGCTCAATAGTCGGGGCGTTTGGTGTGAACACTGAAGCTTTCTTT. This gives the protein CASSSIVGAFGVNTEAFF.

The chain is built from TRBV20-1 and TRBJ2-1, with unresolved D. The length of the CDR3 is 15 residues. Between the trimmed V and J ends, which lost 1 base and 2 bases, there was a span of 12 bases. The germline CDR1 and CDR2 sequences are DFQATT and SNEGSKA (reference sequence). The CDR3 reads CSARVRSTPYNEQFF. The DNA of the CDR3 is TGCAGTGCTAGAGTGCGGAGTACCCCCTACAATGAGCAGTTCTTC.

This clonotype was observed a few times. The V gene is TRBV5-1, the J gene TRBJ2-1; 8 positions agree with TRBD2. Germline V gives CDR1 SGHRS, CDR2 YFSETQ. Unmatched junction bases numbered 13, after V lost 4 bases and J lost 7 bases. The CDR3 has 16 amino acids. In DNA, the CDR3 is TGCGCCAGCAGCGTCCGTTATAGCGGGGACGGGAATGAGCAGTTCTTC. It encodes CASSVRYSGDGNEQFF.

Only a few counts were recorded for this clonotype. CDR3 DNA: TGTGCCAGCATCGAAGACAGGGGAGGGAACACCATATATTTT. It is translated as CASIEDRGGNTIYF. The rearrangement links TRBV28 to TRBJ1-3; 8 bases are a match to TRBD1. CDR1 MDHEN and CDR2 SYDVKM come from the germline V gene. The CDR3 sequence is 14 residues long. V was pared by 7 bases and J by 7 bases, with 9 bases of the junction left unmatched.

This clonotype was picked up a small number of times. The chain has TRBV7-2 and TRBJ2-5; TRBD2 is a possible D gene (6 bases). The length of the CDR3 is 13 residues. Between the trimmed V and J ends, which lost 0 bases and 4 bases, there was a span of 6 bases. Germline CDR1 SGHTA, CDR2 FQGNSA. The CDR3 sequence: CASSLAGGETQYF. CDR3 coding DNA: TGTGCCAGCAGCTTAGCGGGAGGAGAGACCCAGTACTTC.

A few counts support this clonotype. The V and J genes are TRBV28 and TRBJ2-1, with TRBD2 matching 8 bases. The CDR3 is 15 residues long. The V gene's germline CDR1 is MDHEN and CDR2 SYDVKM. J was trimmed by 4 bases and V by 5 bases; bases with no gene match: 7. CDR3 residues: CASSTSGKRYNEQFF. The CDR3 bases are TGTGCCAGCAGTACTAGCGGAAAGAGGTACAATGAGCAGTTCTTC.